The subject of this entry is one TCR beta chain. This record belongs to a study of early T cells in non-severe SARS-CoV-2 infection. Study details: Chains were unpaired, as sequencing was done on bulk RNA from unsorted whole blood.

The junction had 5 bases not matched to a gene; V was cut back by 4 bases and J by 8 bases. Germline lookup yields CDR1 MGHRA and CDR2 YSYEKL. This CDR3 has 14 residues. TCRdb re-derived calls from the 5' RACE reads in MiXCR, one entry per CDR3 protein. This sample has some 120,000 distinct CDR3 sequences, with about 15% found just once. This chain joins TRBV4-1 and TRBJ1-4; TRBD1 agrees at 9 bases. This TCR was recovered from an adult who was a healthcare worker with PCR-confirmed SARS-CoV-2 infection or an uninfected control (not recorded which). Sample: whole blood. The CDR3: CASSRGQGREKLFF. The CDR3 coding sequence is TGCGCCAGCAGCCGAGGACAGGGGAGGGAAAAACTGTTTTTT.